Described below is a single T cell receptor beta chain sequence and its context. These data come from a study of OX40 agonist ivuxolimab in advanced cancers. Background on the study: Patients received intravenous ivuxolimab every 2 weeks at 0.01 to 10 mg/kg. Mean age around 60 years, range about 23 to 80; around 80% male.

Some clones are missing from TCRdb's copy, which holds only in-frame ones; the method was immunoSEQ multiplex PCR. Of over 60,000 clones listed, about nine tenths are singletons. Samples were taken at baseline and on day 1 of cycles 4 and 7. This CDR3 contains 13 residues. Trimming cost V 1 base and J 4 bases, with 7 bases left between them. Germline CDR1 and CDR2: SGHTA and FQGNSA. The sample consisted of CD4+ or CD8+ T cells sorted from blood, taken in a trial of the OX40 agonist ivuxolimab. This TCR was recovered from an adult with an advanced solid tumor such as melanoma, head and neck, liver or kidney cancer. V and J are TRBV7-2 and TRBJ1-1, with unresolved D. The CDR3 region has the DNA TGTGCCAGCAGCTTAGGGGGAGCCACTGAAGCTTTCTTT. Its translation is CASSLGGATEAFF.